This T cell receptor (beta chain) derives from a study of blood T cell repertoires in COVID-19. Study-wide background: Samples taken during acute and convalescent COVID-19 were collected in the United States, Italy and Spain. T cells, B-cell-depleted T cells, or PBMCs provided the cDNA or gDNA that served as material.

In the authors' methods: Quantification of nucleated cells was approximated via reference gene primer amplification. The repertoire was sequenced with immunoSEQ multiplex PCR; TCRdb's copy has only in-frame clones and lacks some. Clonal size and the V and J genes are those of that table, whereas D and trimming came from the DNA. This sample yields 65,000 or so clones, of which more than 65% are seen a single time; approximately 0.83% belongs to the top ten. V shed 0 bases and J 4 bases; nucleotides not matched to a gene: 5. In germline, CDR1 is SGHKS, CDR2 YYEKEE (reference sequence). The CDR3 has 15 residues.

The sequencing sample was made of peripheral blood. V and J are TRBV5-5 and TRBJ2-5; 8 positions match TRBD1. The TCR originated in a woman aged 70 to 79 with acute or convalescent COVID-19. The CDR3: CASSLGGQGGETQYF. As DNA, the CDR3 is TGTGCCAGCAGCTTGGGAGGACAGGGAGGAGAGACCCAGTACTTC.